The 16 T cell receptor beta chains reported below all come from one sample, sequenced in a study of CD8 T cells in Susac syndrome. RNA in amounts of about 0.5 to 1 ug was reverse transcribed with random hexamers. TCRdb ran MiXCR on the immunoSEQ multiplex PCR reads and lists one entry per CDR3 protein. The sample contains under 70,000 distinct CDR3 sequences, 90% to 95% of which appear only once. Input material: CD8+ T cells from PBMCs. Receptor source: a human donor in good health.

The CDR3 sequence: CASSVVGGSYNEQFF. DNA for the CDR3: TGTGCCAGCAGCGTAGTGGGGGGATCCTACAATGAGCAGTTCTTC. The rearrangement joins TRBV9 to TRBJ2-1, with D possibly matching TRBD2 (6 bases). The CDR3 totals 15 residues. Trimming took 0 bases from V and 1 from J, leaving 8 bases between them. Germline V gene sequence: CDR1 SGDLS, CDR2 YYNGEE.

The rearrangement joins TRBV10-3 to TRBJ2-7; 9 nucleotides line up with TRBD1. The V and J ends lost 1 base and 3 bases, in that order; junction bases with no gene match: 1. CDR3 length: 14 residues. Per germline, CDR1 ENHRY and CDR2 SYGVKD. The CDR3 region has the DNA TGTGCCATCAGTGAGTTGGGACAGGGCTACGAGCAGTACTTC. The encoded protein is CAISELGQGYEQYF.

For the CDR3, the DNA is TGTGCCAGCAGCACTCGGGGGGGAGGGTCTAACTATGGCTACACCTTC. This encodes CASSTRGGGSNYGYTF. The chain has TRBV9 and TRBJ1-2; tentatively, D is TRBD1 (5 bases). Trimming stripped 4 bases from V and 0 bases from J, with 16 bases between. This CDR3 comprises 16 residues. Germline CDR1 reads SGDLS; CDR2 reads YYNGEE.

This chain connects TRBV27 to TRBJ2-1; the D is unclear. V lost 3 bases to trimming and J lost 9 bases, with 6 bases between them. The CDR3 is made up of 11 amino acids. Looked up from germline, CDR1 is MNHEY and CDR2 is SMNVEV (reference sequence). CDR3 DNA sequence: TGTGCCAGCAGTTTCTTTGGTGAGCAGTTCTTC. Translated: CASSFFGEQFF.

V and J are TRBV9 and TRBJ2-7, with TRBD1 matching 7 bases. The CDR3 length is 15 residues. The germline gives CDR1 SGDLS, CDR2 YYNGEE. Losses at the gene ends were 1 base for V and 2 bases for J; bases not matched to a gene: 6. This CDR3 is CASSVRDSSPYEQYF. CDR3 sequence (DNA): TGTGCCAGCAGCGTACGGGACAGTTCGCCCTACGAGCAGTACTTC.

The chain carries TRBV19 and TRBJ2-1; TRBD1 or TRBD2 may be the D gene (5 bases each). Trimming took off 3 bases at V and 7 bases at J, with 10 bases between the two ends. This CDR3 is built from 13 residues. The germline gives CDR1 LNHDA, CDR2 SQIVND (reference sequence). CDR3 residues: CASSIGAWNEQFF. Here the CDR3 DNA reads TGTGCCAGTAGTATCGGGGCGTGGAATGAGCAGTTCTTC.

For the CDR3, the DNA is TGTGCCAGCAGTTACTCACGGCGTGAATCCTACGAGCAGTACTTC. The encoded protein is CASSYSRRESYEQYF. This chain links TRBV6-2 or TRBV6-3 with TRBJ2-7; D ambiguous. Trimming took off 0 bases at V and 1 base at J, with 10 bases between the two ends. Germline CDR1 is MNHEY and CDR2 is SVGEGT. The CDR3 runs 15 residues.

This rearrangement joins TRBV27 to TRBJ1-1; D is possibly TRBD1 (6 bases). Germline CDR1 MNHEY, CDR2 SMNVEV (reference sequence). The CDR3 spans 14 residues. Trimming left V 3 bases short and J 4 bases short, with 12 bases between. For the CDR3, the DNA is TGTGCCAGCAGTTTCCGAGGGGGAGTCACTGAAGCTTTCTTT. It codes for CASSFRGGVTEAFF.

CDR3 in amino acids: CAWTKTGGETQYF. The CDR3 nucleotides are TGTGCCTGGACCAAGACGGGTGGAGAGACCCAGTACTTC. J is TRBJ2-5 and V is TRBV30; D ambiguous. The CDR3 covers 13 residues. Trimming cost V 4 bases and J 4 bases, with 13 bases left between them. Germline V gene data show CDR1 as GTSNPN and CDR2 as SVGIG (reference sequence).

The chain links TRBV20-1 to TRBJ2-1; 7 positions agree with TRBD1. This CDR3 region has 15 residues. V dropped 5 bases and J dropped 3; count of bases not matched to a gene: 10. Germline V lookup: CDR1 DFQATT, CDR2 SNEGSKA (reference sequence). CDR3 region: CSARPYRDSYNEQFF. The CDR3, as DNA: TGCAGTGCTCGACCCTACCGGGACAGCTACAATGAGCAGTTCTTC.

About this clonotype itself: One junction end disagrees with the germline gene, perhaps due to a read error. Here the CDR3 reads CATSRLITSKNIQYF. The CDR3 nucleotides are TGTGCCACCAGCAGACTCATAACCTCCAAGAACATTCAGTACTTC. V gene TRBV15 combines with J gene TRBJ2-4; D remains ambiguous. The CDR3 is made up of 15 amino acids. Germline V CDR1 and CDR2: LNHNV, YYDKDF (reference sequence).

The V gene is TRBV25-1, the J gene TRBJ2-3; maybe TRBD2 (6 bases). The CDR3 consists of 16 residues. The V end was cut by 4 bases, the J end by 3 bases, with 17 bases between. Per the germline V gene, CDR1 is MGHDK and CDR2 is SYGVNS. The DNA of the CDR3 is TGTGCCAGCAGTGGGAGGGACCGAAGGCAGACAGATACGCAGTATTTT. Its translation: CASSGRDRRQTDTQYF.

This chain links TRBV6-2 or TRBV6-3 with TRBJ2-7, with D tentatively TRBD2 (6 bases). Germline-derived CDR1 and CDR2 are MNHEY and SVGEGT. V lost 2 bases to trimming and J lost 2 bases, with 10 bases between them. This CDR3 is built from 14 residues. The CDR3 reads CASSYAGNAYEQYF. As DNA, the CDR3 is TGTGCCAGCAGTTACGCGGGGAATGCCTACGAGCAGTACTTC.

The CDR3 reads CASSLVSDDYNEQFF. DNA of the CDR3: TGCGCCAGCAGCTTGGTGTCAGACGACTACAATGAGCAGTTCTTC. The genes are TRBV5-1 and TRBJ2-1, with D unclear. CDR1 and CDR2 from the germline V gene are SGHRS and YFSETQ. The CDR3 spans 15 residues. The V end lost 0 bases, the J end lost 3 bases, and 10 bases lay between the germline ends.

The chain carries TRBV5-6 and TRBJ1-1; 7 nucleotides match TRBD1. Trimming cost V 0 bases and J 7 bases; bases outside gene matches: 18. The CDR3 covers 18 residues. The germline CDR1 and CDR2 sequences are SGHDT and YYEEEE. The CDR3 is CASSLEVSWDSLGNEAFF. The CDR3 DNA is TGTGCCAGCAGCTTGGAGGTGTCTTGGGACAGCCTGGGGAATGAAGCTTTCTTT.

The chain employs TRBV4-2 and TRBJ2-7; TRBD1 is a possible D gene (6 bases). V was cut by 0 bases and J by 2 bases, with 11 bases left in between. Looked up from germline, CDR1 is LGHNA and CDR2 is YNFKEQ. CDR3 length: 15 amino acids. The CDR3 nucleotides are TGTGCCAGCAGCCAAGACCAGGGGACGGCCTACGAGCAGTACTTC. This translates into CASSQDQGTAYEQYF.